These 21 T cell receptor beta chains originate from one sample sequenced in a study of shared clonotypes between healthy human individuals. TCRdb keeps only in-frame clones here, not all; method: immunoSEQ multiplex PCR. The sample carries roughly 2.5 million clones, around 94% recorded once. What was sequenced was naive CD4+ T cells sorted from blood. Subset here: CD45RA+ positively selected. The receptors were sampled from a man aged 18 to 30 in good health.

The rearrangement uses TRBV19 and TRBJ1-5, with TRBD1 identical over 8 bases. After removal of 6 bases from V and 3 bases from J, the junction contained 10 bases not matched to a gene. The CDR3 is 16 residues long. Germline CDR1 and CDR2: LNHDA and SQIVND (reference sequence). CDR3 loop: CASSTLGTGHNQPQHF. In DNA form, the CDR3 reads TGTGCCAGTAGCACCCTCGGGACAGGCCACAATCAGCCCCAGCATTTT.

The gene calls are TRBV5-4 and TRBJ2-7, with D possibly being TRBD2 (5 bases). Trimming cost V 8 bases and J 0 bases, with 15 bases left between them. Germline values: CDR1 SGHNT, CDR2 YYREEE (reference sequence). The CDR3 totals 14 residues. The CDR3 sequence is CASGLGVPSYEQYF. DNA of the CDR3: TGTGCCAGTGGTCTCGGGGTTCCCTCCTACGAGCAGTACTTC.

This sequence joins TRBV7-2 and TRBJ2-7; D perhaps matches TRBD1 (5 bases). The V gene lost 0 bases and the J gene lost 4 bases, with 10 bases spanning the gap. This CDR3 has 14 amino acids. Germline CDR1 is SGHTA and CDR2 is FQGNSA. The CDR3 is CASSLAPQGYEQYF. DNA of the CDR3: TGTGCCAGCAGCTTAGCGCCCCAGGGATACGAGCAGTACTTC.

The chain joins TRBV10-3 to TRBJ2-7; perhaps TRBD2 as D (5 bases). Germline-derived CDR1 and CDR2 are ENHRY and SYGVKD. There are 14 residues in the CDR3. V lost 0 bases to trimming and J lost 3 bases, with 9 bases between them. Written as DNA, the CDR3 is TGTGCCATCAGTGAGTCGTCGAGCGGCTACGAGCAGTACTTC. This gives the protein CAISESSSGYEQYF.

Note on this clone: The sample carries other DNA sequences with the same CDR3. V usage is TRBV18 and J usage is TRBJ2-1; no firm D call. The CDR3 totals 13 residues. From germline, CDR1 is KGHSH and CDR2 LQKENI. Between the trimmed V and J ends, which lost 5 bases and 4 bases, there was a span of 9 bases. CDR3: CASSSGLYNEQFF. The CDR3 DNA reads TGTGCCAGCTCATCCGGCCTGTACAATGAGCAGTTCTTC.

V usage is TRBV2 and J usage is TRBJ2-2; the D is unclear. V gave up 2 bases and J gave up 7 bases, with 14 bases separating them. The germline V gene encodes CDR1 SNHLY and CDR2 FYNNEI. This CDR3 region has 15 residues. Here the CDR3 DNA reads TGTGCCAGCAGTGAATATGTTTTAGTCGACGGGGAGCTGTTTTTT. This translates into CASSEYVLVDGELFF.

This chain joins TRBV10-3 and TRBJ2-7; no reliable D call. This CDR3 is 14 amino acids long. Per the germline V gene, CDR1 is ENHRY and CDR2 is SYGVKD. The germline V and J ends were trimmed by 7 bases and 0 bases, with 13 bases remaining between them. CDR3 DNA sequence: TGTGCCATCAAGCGCGGAACGAGCTCCTACGAGCAGTACTTC. Protein: CAIKRGTSSYEQYF.

In DNA form, the CDR3 reads TGTGCCACCAGCAGAGGCAACAGGGGGGGTAATGAAAAACTGTTTTTT. This codes for CATSRGNRGGNEKLFF. The V gene is TRBV15, the J gene TRBJ1-4; the match to TRBD1 covers 8 bases. The germline V gene has CDR1 LNHNV and CDR2 YYDKDF (reference sequence). The CDR3 has 16 residues. J lost 4 bases, V lost 1 base, and 5 bases had no gene match.

This clone came up once. This chain connects TRBV21-1 to TRBJ2-1. TRBV21-1 is assigned pseudogene status. The CDR3 totals 18 residues. The CDR3 loop reads CASSKTGLVKGEYNEQFF. CDR3 in DNA: TGTGCCAGCAGCAAAACCGGCCTAGTAAAGGGCGAATACAATGAGCAGTTCTTC.

The V gene is TRBV5-4, the J gene TRBJ2-3, with D tentatively TRBD2 (5 bases). The V end was cut by 5 bases, the J end by 1 base, with 17 bases between. The CDR3 has 16 amino acids. Germline V gives CDR1 SGHNT, CDR2 YYREEE (reference sequence). The CDR3 region is CASSLPEPGGTDTQYF. In DNA form, the CDR3 reads TGTGCCAGCAGTCTCCCTGAACCCGGGGGCACAGATACGCAGTATTTT. Based on the CDR3 plus reference TRBV5-4 and TRBJ2-3, the full variable domain is ETGVTQSPTHLIKTRGQQVTLRCSSQSGHNTVSWYQQALGQGPQFIFQYYREEENGRGNFPPRFSGLQFPNYSSELNVNALELDDSALYLCASSLPEPGGTDTQYFGPGTRLTVL.

The chain couples TRBV28 to TRBJ2-7; D possibly corresponds to TRBD1 (7 bases). Germline V gives CDR1 MDHEN, CDR2 SYDVKM. Between the trimmed V and J ends, which lost 5 bases and 0 bases, there was a span of 14 bases. The CDR3 is made up of 15 amino acids. The CDR3 DNA follows: TGTGCCAGCAGTATCGGGGGACAGAGCTCCTACGAGCAGTACTTC. It specifies CASSIGGQSSYEQYF. Full variable domain (rest looked up from reference TRBV28 and TRBJ2-7): DVKVTQSSRYLVKRTGEKVFLECVQDMDHENMFWYRQDPGLGLRLIYFSYDVKMKEKGDIPEGYSVSREKKERFSLILESASTNQTSMYLCASSIGGQSSYEQYFGPGTRLTVT.

The J gene is TRBJ1-1, the V gene TRBV6-5; possibly TRBD1 for D (6 bases). Trimming took off 7 bases at V and 2 bases at J, with 17 bases between the two ends. The length of the CDR3 is 15 residues. Germline CDR1 MNHEY, CDR2 SVGAGI. The CDR3 region is CASTSSGQPNTEAFF. Here the CDR3 DNA reads TGTGCCAGCACTTCATCGGGACAACCAAACACTGAAGCTTTCTTT.

The chain recombines TRBV5-1 with TRBJ2-1, with TRBD2 as a possible D gene (6 bases). Germline V gives CDR1 SGHRS, CDR2 YFSETQ. This CDR3 spans 15 amino acids. V lost 0 bases, J lost 3 bases, and 10 bases lay in between. DNA of the CDR3: TGCGCCAGCAGCTTGGGCGGGGCAATCTACAATGAGCAGTTCTTC. It translates to CASSLGGAIYNEQFF.

The genes are TRBV9 and TRBJ2-7, with D possibly matching TRBD2 (7 bases). The ends were cut back, 8 bases at V and 3 bases at J, with 21 bases in the middle. There are 15 residues in the CDR3. Germline-derived CDR1 and CDR2 are SGDLS and YYNGEE. In nucleotides, the CDR3 is TGTGCCAGGGGGGGCGGGAGAAGGCTAATCTACGAGCAGTACTTC. Protein sequence: CARGGGRRLIYEQYF.

CDR3 in DNA: TGTGCCAGCGGCCTTATGGGGACATACAATGAGCAGTTCTTC. Residues: CASGLMGTYNEQFF. The V gene is TRBV7-9, the J gene TRBJ2-1; D is possibly TRBD1 (6 bases). The CDR3 is 14 amino acids. Germline values: CDR1 SEHNR, CDR2 FQNEAQ (reference sequence). Trimming cost V 8 bases and J 4 bases, with 15 bases left between them.

The V and J genes are TRBV19 and TRBJ2-2, with D perhaps TRBD1 or TRBD2 (5 bases each). Germline V gene lookup returns CDR1 LNHDA and CDR2 SQIVND (reference sequence). Trimming pared 6 bases from V and 6 bases from J, leaving 14 bases between. The CDR3 extends over 14 amino acids. The CDR3 is CASSRQNGAGELFF. The CDR3 DNA reads TGTGCCAGTAGCCGACAGAACGGGGCCGGGGAGCTGTTTTTT.

V and J are TRBV10-3 and TRBJ1-2; D is undetermined. V gave up 4 bases and J gave up 0 bases, with 12 bases separating them. Germline values: CDR1 ENHRY, CDR2 SYGVKD. This CDR3 region has 15 residues. The CDR3 DNA follows: TGTGCCATCAGTGTTCTCGACATTACTAACTATGGCTACACCTTC. Protein product: CAISVLDITNYGYTF.

To note about this clone: The identical CDR3 is also encoded by other nucleotide sequences in the sample. The rearrangement links TRBV5-1 to TRBJ1-4; 9 nucleotides match TRBD1. Losses at the gene ends were 3 bases for V and 3 bases for J; bases not matched to a gene: 3. The CDR3 contains 15 residues. From germline, CDR1 is SGHRS and CDR2 YFSETQ. DNA for the CDR3: TGCGCCAGCAGCTCACAGGGGGCAGCTAATGAAAAACTGTTTTTT. This codes for CASSSQGAANEKLFF. Filled out from reference TRBV5-1 and TRBJ1-4, the complete variable domain reads KAGVTQTPRYLIKTRGQQVTLSCSPISGHRSVSWYQQTPGQGLQFLFEYFSETQRNKGNFPGRFSGRQFSNSRSEMNVSTLELGDSALYLCASSSQGAANEKLFFGSGTQLSVL.

The rearrangement joins TRBV15 to TRBJ1-4; a weak D match, TRBD1 (5 bases). Trimming stripped 8 bases from V and 8 bases from J, with 18 bases between. This CDR3 is 14 amino acids long. Per germline, CDR1 LNHNV and CDR2 YYDKDF (reference sequence). The CDR3 loop reads CATAVLGVQEKLFF. The CDR3 nucleotides are TGTGCCACCGCCGTGTTGGGGGTTCAAGAAAAACTGTTTTTT.

Regarding this clone: The sample contains more than one DNA sequence encoding this CDR3. The chain couples TRBV5-1 to TRBJ2-5; 9 bases are a match to TRBD2. The CDR3 loop spans 15 amino acids. Germline values: CDR1 SGHRS, CDR2 YFSETQ. After removal of 0 bases from V and 3 bases from J, the junction contained 3 bases not matched to a gene. In DNA, the CDR3 is TGCGCCAGCAGCTTGGTTGGCGGGAGGGAAGAGACCCAGTACTTC. Amino acids: CASSLVGGREETQYF.

This rearrangement joins TRBV11-3 to TRBJ2-5; 7 nucleotides line up with TRBD2. This CDR3 contains 15 residues. J gave up 1 base and V 1 base, and 3 bases lay outside the gene matches. Germline V gene lookup returns CDR1 SGHNT and CDR2 YENEEA. The CDR3 region is CASSLGGSSQETQYF. CDR3 in DNA: TGTGCCAGCAGCTTAGGCGGGAGCTCCCAAGAGACCCAGTACTTC.